Listed below are T cell receptor beta chains from one sample, sequenced in a study of blood T cells in healthy people across ages. MiXCR was run by TCRdb on the 5' RACE reads, yielding one entry per CDR3 protein. Of around 1,900,000 distinct CDR3 sequences listed, about 39% are singletons. The material sequenced was blood. These receptors all come from a human donor in good health. Both conserved end residues are part of each CDR3. Fields, in order: J gene, clone size, V gene, D gene, CDR3 DNA, CDR3 protein. The D gene is left open where the match is weak. Rows give clone size only sometimes, using once, few, many, or a class for an expanded clone.

>TRBJ1-1|NA|TRBV2|NA
TGTGCCATATTGGGAAACACTGAAGCTTTCTTT
CAILGNTEAFF
>TRBJ2-1|NA|TRBV20-1|TRBD2
TGCAGTGCTAGAGAGGGCGGGGGGGCCAATGAGCAGTTCTTC
CSAREGGGANEQFF
>TRBJ2-7|few|TRBV7-9|NA
TGTGCCAGCAGCTTAGTCGCCGGGACACGGGGCGAGCAGTACTTC
CASSLVAGTRGEQYF
>TRBJ1-2|few|TRBV6-7|NA
TGTGCCAGCAGTTCCGTGGGGCTCCTGGACTATGGCTACACCTTC
CASSSVGLLDYGYTF
>TRBJ1-3|NA|TRBV20-1|NA
TGCAGTGCTAGAGATCGTACGAGCTCTGGAAACACCATATATTTT
CSARDRTSSGNTIYF
>TRBJ2-7|NA|TRBV7-2|NA
TGTGCCAGCAGCTTAGAGCGGGTCGACGAGCAGTACTTC
CASSLERVDEQYF
>TRBJ1-2|NA|TRBV5-5|NA
TGTGCCAGCAGCTTGGCCCCGGGGACGGATGGCTACACCTTC
CASSLAPGTDGYTF
>TRBJ2-7|many|TRBV7-6|NA
TGTGCCAGCAGCTTAGGTACGGGCCGTAAGGAGCAGTACTTC
CASSLGTGRKEQYF
>TRBJ1-2|NA|TRBV9|NA
TGTGCCAGCAGCGTTTGGGGGCATGGCTACACCTTC
CASSVWGHGYTF
>TRBJ2-1|NA|TRBV4-1|TRBD1
TGCGCCAGCAGCCAGAACGACCTTCCGGACAGGCCCAATGAGCAGTTCTTC
CASSQNDLPDRPNEQFF
>TRBJ2-6|few|TRBV24-1|NA
TGTGCCACCAGTGACCACAGCTCTGGGGCCAACGTCCTGACTTTC
CATSDHSSGANVLTF
>TRBJ2-3|NA|TRBV7-2|NA
TGTGCCAGCAGCTTGCGTTTTAGCACAGATACGCAGTATTTT
CASSLRFSTDTQYF
>TRBJ2-7|few|TRBV5-1|TRBD1
TGCGCCAGCAGCTTGGAAGGGCGACAGGGCTCCTACGAGCAGTACTTC
CASSLEGRQGSYEQYF
>TRBJ2-1|NA|TRBV5-1|NA
TGCGCCAGCAGCTTGCTTCGGGCTGAGCAGTTCTTC
CASSLLRAEQFF